This record concerns one T cell receptor (beta chain) sequence. The data were obtained in a study of T cell changes during pregnancy in multiple sclerosis. Trimming took off 4 bases at V and 3 bases at J, with 9 bases between the two ends. The germline V gene has CDR1 KGHSH and CDR2 LQKENI. This CDR3 region has 14 residues. The assay was immunoSEQ multiplex PCR, and TCRdb's table has in-frame clones only and misses some. The table shows fewer than 35,000 clones, with roughly 91% occurring only once. This chain links TRBV18 with TRBJ1-4; D is possibly TRBD1 (5 bases). The sample here was CD4+ T cells from peripheral blood mononuclear cells, taken in the second trimester of pregnancy. The receptor was isolated from a female donor with multiple sclerosis, enrolled in a pregnancy study. This CDR3 reads CASSRDSANEKLFF. The CDR3 DNA reads TGTGCCAGCTCACGGGACTCAGCTAATGAAAAACTGTTTTTT.